This TCR beta chain was sequenced in a study of human T cells and chemical hapten exposure. Across the study: Investigators sensitized about 2 cm by about 2 cm of upper inner arm skin with 2% DPC. Patients, mostly women, had alopecia areata, alopecia totalis or alopecia universalis. Findings and caveats of the study: Donor immune responses may differ from healthy people's, since all donors had alopecia.

One entry per CDR3 protein results from TCRdb running MiXCR on the RACE reads. The sample holds 40,000 or so distinct CDR3 sequences, 8.5% to 10% seen once. V gave up 2 bases and J gave up 3 bases, with 19 bases separating them. The length of the CDR3 is 17 residues. CDR1 SGHTA and CDR2 FQGTGA come from the germline V gene. Worth noting for this clonotype: Antigen unknown.

Sample time point: patch test 2, 6 weeks after DPC sensitization. As for treatment: therapeutic diphenylcyclopropenone sensitization with weekly scalp DPC. The total RNA was obtained from whole blood that was not fractionated. The source material was whole blood, sampled in connection with sensitization to the hapten diphenylcyclopropenone (DPC). The TCR sequence derives from a woman aged 25 to 39 with alopecia areata. Some clones in this sample may be carry-over from other donors' samples. The rearrangement uses TRBV7-3 and TRBJ2-5; D gene unclear. CDR3 sequence: CASSLDGDARPEETQYF. The CDR3 coding sequence is TGTGCCAGCAGCTTAGATGGAGACGCTCGACCTGAAGAGACCCAGTACTTC.